This TCR beta chain was sequenced during a study of T cells in Graves' hyperthyroidism and ophthalmopathy. The wider study: Peripheral blood samples were taken at initial diagnosis, prior to any treatment. Whole-study results and caveats: Most expanded thyroid clonotypes above 0.001 recurred in blood. A model using 13 V-J features told ophthalmopathy apart from stable hyperthyroidism.

This CDR3 contains 12 residues. Germline V gene data show CDR1 as PRHDT and CDR2 as FYEKMQ (reference sequence). Trimming took off 6 bases at V and 7 bases at J, with 13 bases between the two ends. This clonotype was detected a few times. Its specificity is not known. The CDR3 regions of TCR beta were amplified from RNA transcripts. First-round RT-PCR targeting the TCR CDR3 was performed with the HTBI primer set. TCRdb independently ran MiXCR on the multiplex PCR reads; one entry per CDR3 protein. The table shows about 580,000 distinct CDR3 sequences, with about 15% occurring only once. The sequenced sample was blood. This sequence was found in a woman in her twenties or thirties with Graves' hyperthyroidism that later progressed to Graves' ophthalmopathy. The J gene is TRBJ2-7, the V gene TRBV13, with D perhaps given as TRBD1 or TRBD2 (6 bases each). In nucleotides, the CDR3 is TGTGCCAGCAGTGTAGGGGGGAATGAGCAGTACTTC. This codes for CASSVGGNEQYF. Complete variable domain (other parts from reference TRBV13 and TRBJ2-7): AAGVIQSPRHLIKEKRETATLKCYPIPRHDTVYWYQQGPGQDPQFLISFYEKMQSDKGSIPDRFSAQQFSDYHSELNMSSLELGDSALYFCASSVGGNEQYFGPGTRLTVT.